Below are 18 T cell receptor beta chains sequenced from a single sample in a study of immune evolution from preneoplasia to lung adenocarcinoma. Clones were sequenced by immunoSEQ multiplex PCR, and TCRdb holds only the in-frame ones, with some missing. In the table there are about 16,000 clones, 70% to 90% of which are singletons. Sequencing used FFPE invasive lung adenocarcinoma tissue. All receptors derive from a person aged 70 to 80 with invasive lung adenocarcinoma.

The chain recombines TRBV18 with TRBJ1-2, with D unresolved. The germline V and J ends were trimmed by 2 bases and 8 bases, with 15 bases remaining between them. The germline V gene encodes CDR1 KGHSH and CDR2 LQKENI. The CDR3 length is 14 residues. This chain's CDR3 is CASSPSAGVGGYTF. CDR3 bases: TGTGCCAGCTCACCATCCGCAGGAGTCGGAGGCTACACCTTC. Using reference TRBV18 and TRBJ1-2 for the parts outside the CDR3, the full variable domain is NAGVMQNPRHLVRRRGQEARLRCSPMKGHSHVYWYRQLPEEGLKFMVYLQKENIIDESGMPKERFSAEFPKEGPSILRIQQVVRGDSAAYFCASSPSAGVGGYTFGSGTRLTVV.

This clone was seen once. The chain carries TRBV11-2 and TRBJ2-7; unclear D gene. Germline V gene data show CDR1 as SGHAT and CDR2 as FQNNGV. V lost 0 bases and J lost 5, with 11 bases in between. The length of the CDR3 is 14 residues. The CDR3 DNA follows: TGTGCCAGCAGCTTAGAGCACGTCCTAGACGAGCAGTACTTC. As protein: CASSLEHVLDEQYF.

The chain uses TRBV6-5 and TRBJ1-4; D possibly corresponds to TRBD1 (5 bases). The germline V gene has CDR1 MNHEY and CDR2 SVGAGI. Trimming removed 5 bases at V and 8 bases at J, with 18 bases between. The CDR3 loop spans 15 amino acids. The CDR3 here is CASSRMVGVQEKLFF. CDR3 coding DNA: TGTGCCAGCAGTAGAATGGTGGGGGTCCAGGAAAAACTGTTTTTT.

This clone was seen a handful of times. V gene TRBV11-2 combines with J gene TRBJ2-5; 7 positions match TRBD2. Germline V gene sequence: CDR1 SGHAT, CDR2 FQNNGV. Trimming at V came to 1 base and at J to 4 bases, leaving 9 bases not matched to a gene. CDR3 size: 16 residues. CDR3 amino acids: CASSLGVSGSRETQYF. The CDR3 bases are TGTGCCAGCAGCTTAGGTGTTAGCGGGTCCCGAGAGACCCAGTACTTC.

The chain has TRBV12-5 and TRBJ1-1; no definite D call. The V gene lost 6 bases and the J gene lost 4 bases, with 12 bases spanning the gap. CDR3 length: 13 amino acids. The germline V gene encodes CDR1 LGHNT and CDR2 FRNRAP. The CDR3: CASGTREVTEAFF. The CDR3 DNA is TGTGCTAGTGGCACCCGGGAGGTCACTGAAGCTTTCTTT.

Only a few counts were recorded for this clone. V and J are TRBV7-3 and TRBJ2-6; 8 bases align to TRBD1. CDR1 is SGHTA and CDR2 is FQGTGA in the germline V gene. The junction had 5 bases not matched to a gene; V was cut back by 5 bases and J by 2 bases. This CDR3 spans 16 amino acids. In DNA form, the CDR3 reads TGTGCCAGCAGCCGAGGACAGGGTCCTGGGGCCAACGTCCTGACTTTC. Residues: CASSRGQGPGANVLTF. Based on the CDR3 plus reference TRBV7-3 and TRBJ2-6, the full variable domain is GAGVSQTPSNKVTEKGKYVELRCDPISGHTALYWYRQSLGQGPEFLIYFQGTGAADDSGLPNDRFFAVRPEGSVSTLKIQRTERGDSAVYLCASSRGQGPGANVLTFGAGSRLTVL.

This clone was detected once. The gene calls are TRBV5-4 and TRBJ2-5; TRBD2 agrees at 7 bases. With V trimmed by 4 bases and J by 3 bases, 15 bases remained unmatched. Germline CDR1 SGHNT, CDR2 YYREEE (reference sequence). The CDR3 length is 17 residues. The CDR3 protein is CASSKPGSGGTKETQYF. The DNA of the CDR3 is TGTGCCAGCAGCAAACCAGGGTCGGGGGGTACAAAAGAGACCCAGTACTTC.

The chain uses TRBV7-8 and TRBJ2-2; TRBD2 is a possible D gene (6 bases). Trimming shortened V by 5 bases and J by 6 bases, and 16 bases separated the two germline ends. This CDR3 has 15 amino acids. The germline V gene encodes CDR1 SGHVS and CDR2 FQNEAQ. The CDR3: CASSPTGLYPGELFF. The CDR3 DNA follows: TGTGCCAGCAGCCCAACGGGACTTTATCCCGGGGAGCTGTTTTTT.

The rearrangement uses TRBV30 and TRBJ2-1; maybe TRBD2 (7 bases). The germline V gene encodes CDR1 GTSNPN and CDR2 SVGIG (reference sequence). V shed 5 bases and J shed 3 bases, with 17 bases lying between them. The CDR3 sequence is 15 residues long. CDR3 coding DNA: TGTGCCTGGGGAGGGGGGGCAGCTTACTACAATGAGCAGTTCTTC. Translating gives CAWGGGAAYYNEQFF. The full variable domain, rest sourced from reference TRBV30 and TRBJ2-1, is SQTIHQWPATLVQPVGSPLSLECTVEGTSNPNLYWYRQAAGRGLQLLFYSVGIGQISSEVPQNLSASRPQDRQFILSSKKLLLSDSGFYLCAWGGGAAYYNEQFFGPGTRLTVL.

The CDR3 nucleotides read TGTGCCAGCAGTTTTGCAGGGGGCGGCTTCAATCAGCCCCAGCATTTT. Its translation: CASSFAGGGFNQPQHF. The chain is built from TRBV28 and TRBJ1-5, with 8 bases identical to TRBD1. The CDR3 is 16 amino acids. The V and J ends lost 3 bases and 3 bases, in that order; junction bases with no gene match: 7. Germline assignment: CDR1 MDHEN and CDR2 SYDVKM. Looking up the rest from reference TRBV28 and TRBJ1-5 gives the full variable domain: DVKVTQSSRYLVKRTGEKVFLECVQDMDHENMFWYRQDPGLGLRLIYFSYDVKMKEKGDIPEGYSVSREKKERFSLILESASTNQTSMYLCASSFAGGGFNQPQHFGDGTRLSIL.

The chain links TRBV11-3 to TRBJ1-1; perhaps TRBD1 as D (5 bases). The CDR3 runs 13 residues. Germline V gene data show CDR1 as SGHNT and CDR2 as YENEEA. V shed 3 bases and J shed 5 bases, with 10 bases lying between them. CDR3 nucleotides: TGTGCCAGCAGCTTTCAGGGTGGAACTGAAGCTTTCTTT. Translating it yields CASSFQGGTEAFF.

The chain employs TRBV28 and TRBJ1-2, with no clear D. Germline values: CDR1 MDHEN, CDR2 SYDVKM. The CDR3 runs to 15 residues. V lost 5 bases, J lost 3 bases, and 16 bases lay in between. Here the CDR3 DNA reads TGTGCCAGCAGTGAAGATAGGGCAAAACACTATGGCTACACCTTC. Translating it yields CASSEDRAKHYGYTF.

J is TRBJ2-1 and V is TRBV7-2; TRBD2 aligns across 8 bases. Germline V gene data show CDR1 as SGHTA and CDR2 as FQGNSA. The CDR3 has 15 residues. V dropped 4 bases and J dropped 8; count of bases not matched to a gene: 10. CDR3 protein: CASSSTRGGMHEQFF. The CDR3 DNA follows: TGTGCCAGCAGCTCCACCCGGGGGGGGATGCATGAGCAGTTCTTC.

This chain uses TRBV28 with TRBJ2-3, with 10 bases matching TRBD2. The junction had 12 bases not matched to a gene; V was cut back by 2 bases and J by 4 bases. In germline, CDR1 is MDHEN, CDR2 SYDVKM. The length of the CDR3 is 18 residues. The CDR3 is CASSLERLAGEEADTQYF. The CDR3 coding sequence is TGTGCCAGCAGTTTAGAAAGGCTAGCGGGAGAGGAGGCAGATACGCAGTATTTT. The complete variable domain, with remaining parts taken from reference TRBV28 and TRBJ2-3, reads DVKVTQSSRYLVKRTGEKVFLECVQDMDHENMFWYRQDPGLGLRLIYFSYDVKMKEKGDIPEGYSVSREKKERFSLILESASTNQTSMYLCASSLERLAGEEADTQYFGPGTRLTVL.

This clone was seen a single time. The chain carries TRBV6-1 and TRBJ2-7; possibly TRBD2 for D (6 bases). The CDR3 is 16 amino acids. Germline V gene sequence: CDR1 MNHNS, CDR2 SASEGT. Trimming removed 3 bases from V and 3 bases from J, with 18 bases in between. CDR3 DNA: TGTGCCAGCAGTGAGGTTAGTCTAGCGTACGGCTACGAGCAGTACTTC. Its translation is CASSEVSLAYGYEQYF.

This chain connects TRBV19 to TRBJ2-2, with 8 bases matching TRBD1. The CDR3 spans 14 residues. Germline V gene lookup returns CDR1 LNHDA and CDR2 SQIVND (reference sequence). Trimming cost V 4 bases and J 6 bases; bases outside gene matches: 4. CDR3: CASSTGGRAGELFF. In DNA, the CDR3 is TGTGCCAGTAGTACAGGGGGCCGGGCCGGGGAGCTGTTTTTT.

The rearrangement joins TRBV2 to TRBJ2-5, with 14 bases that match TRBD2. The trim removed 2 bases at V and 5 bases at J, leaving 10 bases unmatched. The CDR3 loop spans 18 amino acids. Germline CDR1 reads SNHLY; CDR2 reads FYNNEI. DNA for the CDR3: TGTGCCAGCAGTGAACGTAGACTAGCGGGGGGGGCCAAGGAGACCCAGTACTTC. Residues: CASSERRLAGGAKETQYF.

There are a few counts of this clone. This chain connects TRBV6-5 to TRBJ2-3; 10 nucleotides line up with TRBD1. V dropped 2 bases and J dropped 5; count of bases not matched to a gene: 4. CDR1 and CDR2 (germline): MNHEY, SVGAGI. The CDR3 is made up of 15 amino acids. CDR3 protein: CASSYEGQGKDTQYF. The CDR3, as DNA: TGTGCCAGCAGTTACGAGGGACAGGGGAAAGATACGCAGTATTTT.